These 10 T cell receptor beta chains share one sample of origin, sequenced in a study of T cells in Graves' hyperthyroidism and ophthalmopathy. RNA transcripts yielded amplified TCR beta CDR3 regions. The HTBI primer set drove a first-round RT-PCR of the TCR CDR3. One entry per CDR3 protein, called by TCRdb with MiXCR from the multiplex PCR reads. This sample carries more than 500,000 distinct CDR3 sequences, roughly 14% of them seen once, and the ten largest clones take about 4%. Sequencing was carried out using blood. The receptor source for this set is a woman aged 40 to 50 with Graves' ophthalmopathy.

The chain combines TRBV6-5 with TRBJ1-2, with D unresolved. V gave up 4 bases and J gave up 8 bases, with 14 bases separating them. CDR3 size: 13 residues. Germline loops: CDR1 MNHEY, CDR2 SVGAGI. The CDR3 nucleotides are TGTGCCAGCAGTTTGGTAGACCATGCAGGCTACACCTTC. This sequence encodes CASSLVDHAGYTF.

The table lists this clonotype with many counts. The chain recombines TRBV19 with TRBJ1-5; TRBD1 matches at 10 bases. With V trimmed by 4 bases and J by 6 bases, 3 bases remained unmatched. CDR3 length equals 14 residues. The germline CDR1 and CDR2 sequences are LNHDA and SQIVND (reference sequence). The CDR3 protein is CASSRTGGPQPQHF. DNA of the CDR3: TGTGCCAGTAGTAGGACAGGGGGACCTCAGCCCCAGCATTTT.

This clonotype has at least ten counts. The CDR3 here is CAISEPGRETQYF. The CDR3 coding sequence is TGTGCCATCAGTGAACCGGGGCGAGAGACCCAGTACTTC. V usage is TRBV10-3 and J usage is TRBJ2-5, with D possibly being TRBD1 or TRBD2 (5 bases each). The CDR3 length is 13 residues. The germline V gene encodes CDR1 ENHRY and CDR2 SYGVKD. Trimming shortened V by 3 bases and J by 4 bases, and 9 bases separated the two germline ends.

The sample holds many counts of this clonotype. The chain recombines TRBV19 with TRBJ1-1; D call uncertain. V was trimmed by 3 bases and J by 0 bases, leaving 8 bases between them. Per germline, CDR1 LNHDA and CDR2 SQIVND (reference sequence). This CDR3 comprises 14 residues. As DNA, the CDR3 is TGTGCCAGTAGTATCCGGGAAGTGAACACTGAAGCTTTCTTT. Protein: CASSIREVNTEAFF.

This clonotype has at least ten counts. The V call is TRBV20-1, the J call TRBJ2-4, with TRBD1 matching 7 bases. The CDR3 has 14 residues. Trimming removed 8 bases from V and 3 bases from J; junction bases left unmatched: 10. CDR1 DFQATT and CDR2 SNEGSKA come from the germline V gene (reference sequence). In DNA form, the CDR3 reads TGCAGTCGATCACAGGGGAGCTACAAAAACATTCAGTACTTC. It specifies CSRSQGSYKNIQYF.

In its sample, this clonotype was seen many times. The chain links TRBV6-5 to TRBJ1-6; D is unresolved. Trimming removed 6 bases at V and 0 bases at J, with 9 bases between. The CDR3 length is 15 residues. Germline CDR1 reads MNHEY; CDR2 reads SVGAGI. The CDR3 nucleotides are TGTGCCAGCAGCGACTGGAGCTCCTATAATTCACCCCTCCACTTT. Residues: CASSDWSSYNSPLHF.

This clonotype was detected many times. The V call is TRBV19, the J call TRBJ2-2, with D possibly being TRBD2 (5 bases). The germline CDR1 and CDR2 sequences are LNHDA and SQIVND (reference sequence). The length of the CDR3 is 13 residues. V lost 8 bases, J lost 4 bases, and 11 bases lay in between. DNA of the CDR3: TGTGCCAGTCCGCGGAGGAGCACCGGGGAGCTGTTTTTT. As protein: CASPRRSTGELFF.

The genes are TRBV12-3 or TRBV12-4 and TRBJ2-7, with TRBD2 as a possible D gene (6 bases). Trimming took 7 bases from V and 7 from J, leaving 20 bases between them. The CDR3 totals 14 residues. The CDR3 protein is CASTDHRDSVEQYF. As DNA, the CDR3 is TGTGCCAGCACAGACCACCGGGACTCCGTGGAGCAGTACTTC.

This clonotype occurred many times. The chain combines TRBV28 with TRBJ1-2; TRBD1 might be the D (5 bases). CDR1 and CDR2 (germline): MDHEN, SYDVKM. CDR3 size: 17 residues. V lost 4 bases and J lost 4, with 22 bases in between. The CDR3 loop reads CASSSVPRAGSSYGYTF. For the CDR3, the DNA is TGTGCCAGCAGTTCCGTCCCCCGGGCAGGGTCGAGCTATGGCTACACCTTC.

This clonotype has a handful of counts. The CDR3 protein is CASRPDDTGELFF. The CDR3 DNA sequence: TGCGCCAGTAGACCGGACGACACCGGGGAGCTGTTTTTT. The V and J genes are TRBV5-1 and TRBJ2-2; no definite D call. The germline CDR1 and CDR2 sequences are SGHRS and YFSETQ. This CDR3 has 13 residues. V gave up 8 bases and J gave up 3 bases, with 11 bases separating them.